Listed here is a single T cell receptor beta chain. Sequenced by immunoSEQ multiplex PCR; TCRdb stores in-frame clones only, minus some. This sample has 55,000 to 80,000 clones, with about 95% found just once. These data belong to a study of shared T cell receptors in the human thymus. Trimming removed 7 bases at V and 2 bases at J, with 18 bases between. The CDR3 runs to 16 residues. The germline V gene has CDR1 MDHEN and CDR2 SYDVKM. This chain connects TRBV28 to TRBJ1-5; D is perhaps TRBD1 (5 bases). The sequencing sample was made of thymocytes. This sequence was found in a human donor. CDR3 region: CASTVTEIYGNQPQHF. The CDR3 bases are TGTGCCAGCACCGTGACAGAAATTTATGGCAATCAGCCCCAGCATTTT.